The rows below give T cell receptor beta chains drawn from one sample of a study of human T cells and chemical hapten exposure. TCRdb re-called the RACE reads through MiXCR, storing one row per CDR3 protein. Of approximately 79,000 distinct CDR3 sequences in the sample, over 6.5% were seen once. Source: whole blood, taken in connection with sensitization to the hapten diphenylcyclopropenone (DPC). The receptors come from a man aged 40-50 years with alopecia areata. Some clones in this sample may be carry-over from other donors' samples. The CDR3 runs from the conserved cysteine through the conserved F or W. D genes are given only for firm matches. The size of a clone is reported for some rows only, either as once, few or many, or as a class for expanded clones.

D,V,size,J,CDR3,DNA
TRBD1,TRBV29-1,few,TRBJ2-7,CSDTGTGVGHEQYF,TGCAGCGACACCGGGACAGGGGTAGGCCACGAGCAGTACTTC
NA,TRBV2,many,TRBJ1-1,CASSEQGWEAFF,TGTGCCAGCAGTGAACAGGGCTGGGAAGCTTTCTTT
TRBD1,TRBV6-6,few,TRBJ1-1,CATSPGDRATEAFF,TGTGCCACTTCTCCTGGGGACAGGGCGACTGAAGCTTTCTTT
TRBD2,TRBV7-2,few,TRBJ2-1,CASSLATSSEQFF,TGTGCCAGCAGCCTGGCGACTAGCAGTGAGCAGTTCTTC
NA,TRBV4-3,many,TRBJ1-3,CASSQYSISGNTIYF,TGCGCCAGCAGCCAATACTCCATCTCTGGAAACACCATATATTTT
TRBD2,TRBV7-9,NA,TRBJ2-3,CASSLTTSALTDTQYF,TGTGCCAGCAGCTTAACCACTAGCGCTCTCACAGATACGCAGTATTTT
TRBD1,TRBV7-2,many,TRBJ1-2,CASSLVGQDYGYTF,TGTGCCAGCAGCTTAGTAGGACAGGACTATGGCTACACCTTC
NA,TRBV20-1,NA,TRBJ2-7,CSASAGMGSYEQYF,TGCAGTGCTAGCGCCGGCATGGGCTCCTACGAGCAGTACTTC
TRBD2,TRBV12-3/TRBV12-4,few,TRBJ2-3,CASSPGGRATDTQYF,TGTGCCAGCAGTCCGGGGGGACGGGCCACAGATACGCAGTATTTT
NA,TRBV30,few,TRBJ2-3,CALTSDYDTQYF,TGTGCCCTGACCAGTGACTACGATACGCAGTATTTT
NA,TRBV5-1,many,TRBJ2-2,CASSPEAGSGELFF,TGCGCCAGCAGCCCGGAGGCCGGGTCCGGGGAGCTGTTTTTT
TRBD1,TRBV9,many,TRBJ2-3,CASSVAQGADTQYF,TGTGCCAGCAGCGTAGCCCAGGGGGCAGATACGCAGTATTTT
TRBD2,TRBV6-6,few,TRBJ2-7,CASKNLAVTWGSYEQYF,TGTGCCAGCAAGAACCTAGCGGTTACCTGGGGCTCCTACGAGCAGTACTTC
NA,TRBV28,many,TRBJ2-6,CASSLRRWGYGANVLTF,TGTGCCAGCAGTTTAAGACGGTGGGGATACGGGGCCAACGTCCTGACTTTC
NA,TRBV25-1,many,TRBJ1-3,CASSQAGFSNTIYF,TGTGCCAGCAGTCAAGCAGGTTTTAGCAACACCATATATTTT
TRBD2,TRBV7-2,NA,TRBJ2-2,CASSPRGRVEVSGELFF,TGTGCCAGCAGCCCCCGGGGGAGGGTTGAAGTGTCCGGGGAGCTGTTTTTT
TRBD1,TRBV29-1,many,TRBJ2-5,CSVDRGGETQYF,TGCAGCGTGGACAGGGGTGGCGAGACCCAGTACTTC